This T cell receptor beta chain stems from a study of T cells in Graves' hyperthyroidism and ophthalmopathy (dated by TCRdb to the late 2010s). About the study as a whole: Peripheral blood samples were taken at initial diagnosis, before any treatment was given. To identify distinguishing TCR V-J signatures, a discovery cohort of around 100 patients was used, comprising roughly 45 with Graves' ophthalmopathy and roughly 60 with stable Graves' hyperthyroidism. Prospective prediction of ophthalmopathy was tested in an independent validation cohort consisting of 18 hyperthyroidism patients and 15 or so patients who later progressed to ophthalmopathy. The 100 discovery patients were randomly split 7:3 into training and test sets. In several Graves' hyperthyroidism patients, the study also compared T-cell repertoires from thyroid tissue with T-cell repertoires from blood. Following sampling, methimazole starting at 30 mg daily was given to hyperthyroidism patients, and high-dose intravenous methylprednisolone was given to ophthalmopathy patients. The paper describes TCR Vbeta CDR3 sequencing of roughly 130 peripheral blood samples, made up of around 41 ophthalmopathy patients, roughly 80 hyperthyroidism patients and 17 progressor patients. What the research found in general, with its limitations: In validation, the model predicted progression to ophthalmopathy with approximately 70% sensitivity and approximately 74% specificity, a median of about 6 months before onset. Ophthalmopathy was separated from stable hyperthyroidism by a 13 V-J signature model, with approximately 90% sensitivity and roughly 81% specificity obtained in cross-validation and 80%/75% obtained in testing. Sample size was not statistically predetermined, and investigators were not blinded to group allocation. Blood samples also contained most of the expanded thyroid clonotypes (frequency above 0.001), which suggests that blood repertoires may reflect thyroid immune responses.

Ophthalmopathy patients had moderately to severely active disease, Clinical Activity Score of at least 3, NOSPECS grade of at least 4, and duration under 3 months. The study excluded patients with uncontrolled infections, other autoimmune diseases, pregnancy or lactation. Diagnoses were based on clinical symptoms, serum thyroxine and TRAb, thyroid ultrasound and orbital computed tomography. Ficoll-Paque density gradient centrifugation was used to isolate PBMCs from under 11 ml of fresh peripheral blood. Total RNA was extracted with Trizol reagent, and quality was checked on an Agilent 2100 Bioanalyzer. Per the germline V gene, MNHEY is the CDR1 and SVGEGT is the CDR2. From its cysteine to its phenylalanine, the CDR3 spans 14 amino acids. The CDR3 DNA has 42 bases and is translated from base 1. Here V drops 4 bases and J drops 8 bases, and the junction holds 9 bases not matched to any gene. This clonotype was recorded once. Its recognized antigen is unknown. Base qualities are missing; no much larger clone stands one base away. One read offers little support.

TCR beta CDR3 regions were amplified from RNA transcripts. For the first round of RT-PCR on the TCR CDR3, the HTBI primer set was used together with the Qiagen OneStep RT-PCR kit. Libraries were constructed in a second round of multiplex PCR, after which size selection and purification were performed. Sequencing of the libraries was done on an Illumina HiSeq2000 using paired-end 100 bp reads. Processing in the source paper ran as follows. SOAPnuke was used to process the raw data, removing reads that contained adapters or uncalled bases, had a mean Phred below 15, or lacked an exact match to the constant primer or identifier. COPE v1.2.5 was used to merge high-quality paired reads, and clonotypes were defined as unique nucleotide sequences. MiTCR v1.1 was used to align clonotypes to the IMGT TRBV, TRBD and TRBJ reference segments. The analysis was restricted to V-J combinations with a frequency above 0.0001, which together covered just over 98% of the repertoires. The TCS score was defined as the ratio of F50 (clonal expansion) to E x V (chaos), calculated using BLOSUM62-based TCRdist between CDR3 peptides within each V-J. Welch's t-statistics and random forest reduced around 510 V-J features to about 12, which were used in a naive Bayes classifier (R e1071). TCRdb itself trimmed the public reads at Q25 with fastp, ran MiXCR and retained productive beta chains. When rows share a CDR3 protein, they turn into one entry using the most common DNA and genes. TCRdb, rather than the study authors, made the V and J calls. A total of around 500,000 distinct CDR3 sequences appear in this sample, roughly 22% of them only once. The ten largest clonotypes hold approximately 49% of the sample.

Material: blood. The sequence joins TRBV6-2 or TRBV6-3 to TRBJ1-2, and TRBD1 matches 8 of the central bases. This TCR derives from an older woman with Graves' ophthalmopathy. The nucleotide sequence is TGTGCCAGCAGTTTCTCGACAGGGGCAGGAGGCTACACCTTC. It translates to CASSFSTGAGGYTF.